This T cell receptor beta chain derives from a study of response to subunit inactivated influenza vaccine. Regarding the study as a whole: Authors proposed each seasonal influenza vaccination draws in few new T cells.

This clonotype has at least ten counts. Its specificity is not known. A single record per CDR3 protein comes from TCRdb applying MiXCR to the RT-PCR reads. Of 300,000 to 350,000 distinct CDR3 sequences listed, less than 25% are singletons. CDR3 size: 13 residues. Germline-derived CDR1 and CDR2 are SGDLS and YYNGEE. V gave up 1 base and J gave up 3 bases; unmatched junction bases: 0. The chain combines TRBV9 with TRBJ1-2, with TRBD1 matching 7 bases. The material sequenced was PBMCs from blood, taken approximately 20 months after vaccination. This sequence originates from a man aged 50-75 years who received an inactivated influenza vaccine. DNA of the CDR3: TGTGCCAGCAGCGTACAGGGGGACTATGGCTACACCTTC. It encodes CASSVQGDYGYTF.